Presented here are 28 T cell receptor beta chains from one specimen sequenced in a study of T cell repertoires in cytomegalovirus infection. TCRdb called the reads again in MiXCR, with one record for every CDR3 protein. The sample includes nearly 700,000 distinct CDR3 sequences, around 30% of them seen just once. Their specific antigens are unknown. The sample consisted of cultured PBMCs, taken from culture after CMV antigen stimulation. These receptors came from a human donor in good health (CMV status not recorded). Some clones in this sample may be carry-over from other donors' samples.

This clonotype was observed a few times. The chain uses TRBV19 and TRBJ2-5; D may be TRBD2 (6 bases). CDR3 size: 12 residues. V lost 4 bases and J lost 7, with 10 bases in between. CDR1 LNHDA and CDR2 SQIVND come from the germline V gene (reference sequence). The CDR3 nucleotides read TGTGCCAGTAGTACGTTGGGGGGGACCCAGTACTTC. The encoded protein is CASSTLGGTQYF.

The chain recombines TRBV7-4 with TRBJ1-6; D is ambiguous. The germline V gene has CDR1 SGHVT and CDR2 SQSDAQ. Trimming took off 1 base at V and 9 bases at J, with 13 bases between the two ends. The CDR3 extends over 15 amino acids. The chain's CDR3 is CASSLVWPLGSPLHF. CDR3 nucleotide sequence: TGTGCCAGCAGCTTAGTTTGGCCTCTCGGTTCACCCCTCCACTTT.

This clonotype was detected a few times. The CDR3: CASSFDMGGTEAFF. The DNA for the CDR3 is TGTGCCAGCAGCTTCGATATGGGGGGGACTGAAGCTTTCTTT. This rearrangement joins TRBV5-6 to TRBJ1-1, with a possible D match to TRBD1 (5 bases). From germline, CDR1 is SGHDT and CDR2 YYEEEE. The CDR3 has 14 amino acids. Trimming removed 2 bases at V and 5 bases at J, with 13 bases between.

This clonotype was counted between two and nine times. This chain connects TRBV7-9 to TRBJ1-2; the match to TRBD1 covers 7 bases. CDR3 length: 15 residues. After removal of 2 bases from V and 5 bases from J, the junction contained 8 bases not matched to a gene. Germline V gene sequence: CDR1 SEHNR, CDR2 FQNEAQ (reference sequence). CDR3 sequence: CASSLKLTGTYGYTF. The CDR3 DNA sequence: TGTGCCAGCAGCTTAAAGTTGACAGGGACATATGGCTACACCTTC.

This clonotype appeared a few times. The chain combines TRBV5-4 with TRBJ2-5; tentative D call: TRBD2 (5 bases). Germline values: CDR1 SGHNT, CDR2 YYREEE (reference sequence). Trimming left V 4 bases short and J 5 bases short, with 21 bases between. The CDR3 runs 16 residues. CDR3 residues: CASSINSGSPAETQYF. In DNA form, the CDR3 reads TGTGCCAGCAGCATAAATTCGGGAAGCCCGGCGGAGACCCAGTACTTC.

This clonotype was seen more than once but under ten times. This chain uses TRBV23-1 with TRBJ1-5; a weak D match, TRBD1 (5 bases). TRBV23-1 is an ORF for which the function is uncertain. The CDR3 runs 14 residues. Trimming pared 0 bases from V and 6 bases from J, leaving 9 bases between. This CDR3 reads CASSQSCQGQPQHF. The CDR3 DNA is TGCGCCAGCAGTCAATCTTGTCAGGGTCAGCCCCAGCATTTT.

This chain links TRBV12-3 or TRBV12-4 with TRBJ2-5, with D possibly being TRBD2 (6 bases). CDR3 size: 13 residues. V was clipped by 5 bases and J by 4 bases, with 11 bases between them. The CDR3 DNA follows: TGTGCCAGCAGTGGTAGCGGTCTAGAGACCCAGTACTTC. It translates to CASSGSGLETQYF.

This clonotype was observed a single time. The chain carries TRBV6-1 and TRBJ1-5; D not certain. V dropped 2 bases and J dropped 0 bases, with 8 bases sitting between them. Germline V CDR1 and CDR2: MNHNS, SASEGT. The length of the CDR3 is 15 residues. The CDR3 nucleotides read TGTGCCAGCAGTGAATATAGGGCTAGCAATCAGCCCCAGCATTTT. It codes for CASSEYRASNQPQHF.

This clonotype came up once. The genes are TRBV2 and TRBJ1-1, with D uncertain. Trimming removed 5 bases from V and 7 bases from J, with 8 bases in between. The germline gives CDR1 SNHLY, CDR2 FYNNEI. This CDR3 comprises 11 residues. Here the CDR3 reads CASSNPGEAFF. For the CDR3, the DNA is TGTGCCAGCAGTAACCCAGGTGAAGCTTTCTTT.

The chain carries TRBV20-1 and TRBJ2-5; D is perhaps TRBD1 or TRBD2 (6 bases each). The length of the CDR3 is 17 residues. Germline loops: CDR1 DFQATT, CDR2 SNEGSKA (reference sequence). V gave up 0 bases and J gave up 0 bases, with 17 bases separating them. In DNA, the CDR3 is TGCAGTGCTAGAGATTTATATTTGGGGGGCGACCAAGAGACCCAGTACTTC. Its translation: CSARDLYLGGDQETQYF.

The chain uses TRBV7-2 and TRBJ1-2; no clear D gene. The CDR3 loop spans 14 amino acids. Germline V CDR1 and CDR2: SGHTA, FQGNSA. Trimming took 2 bases from V and 3 from J, leaving 10 bases between them. The CDR3 spells CASSLPGIDYGYTF. CDR3 sequence (DNA): TGTGCCAGCAGCTTACCCGGGATTGACTATGGCTACACCTTC.

This clonotype occurred many times. J is TRBJ1-2 and V is TRBV7-8; D is ambiguous. Per germline, CDR1 SGHVS and CDR2 FQNEAQ. V was pared by 6 bases and J by 8 bases, with 19 bases between. The CDR3 sequence is 14 residues long. The DNA for the CDR3 is TGTGCCAGCAGTTCCGTCCAGGCCCCCTGGGGCTACACCTTC. Encoded protein: CASSSVQAPWGYTF.

CDR3 protein: CASTKGDLIAYEQYF. The CDR3 DNA sequence: TGTGCCAGCACAAAGGGGGACCTGATAGCCTACGAGCAGTACTTC. The gene calls are TRBV28 and TRBJ2-7; a weak D match, TRBD1 (6 bases). V was trimmed by 7 bases and J by 2 bases, leaving 18 bases between them. The length of the CDR3 is 15 residues. In germline, CDR1 is MDHEN, CDR2 SYDVKM.

This clonotype was seen more than once but under ten times. The gene calls are TRBV10-3 and TRBJ2-7; the match to TRBD1 covers 7 bases. CDR3 size: 15 residues. J was trimmed by 2 bases and V by 2 bases; bases with no gene match: 6. The germline V gene encodes CDR1 ENHRY and CDR2 SYGVKD. The CDR3: CAISETRDSTYEQYF. The CDR3 bases are TGTGCCATCAGTGAGACCCGGGACAGCACCTACGAGCAGTACTTC.

J is TRBJ2-3 and V is TRBV7-6; 8 nucleotides match TRBD1. Germline loops: CDR1 SGHVS, CDR2 FNYEAQ. The CDR3 loop spans 15 amino acids. With 4 bases clipped from V and 5 bases from J, the junction kept 8 bases outside the gene matches. The DNA for the CDR3 is TGTGCCAGCAGCTGGACAGGGAAGAACAGAGATACGCAGTATTTT. Translated: CASSWTGKNRDTQYF.

V and J are TRBV20-1 and TRBJ2-1; TRBD2 agrees at 13 bases. The CDR3 is made up of 15 amino acids. Germline CDR1 reads DFQATT; CDR2 reads SNEGSKA (reference sequence). V was pared by 2 bases and J by 8 bases, with 6 bases of the junction left unmatched. CDR3 DNA: TGCAGTGCTAGAACCGGGACTAGCGGGACCGATGAGCAGTTCTTC. This translates into CSARTGTSGTDEQFF.

The chain recombines TRBV19 with TRBJ2-6; 10 positions agree with TRBD1. V shed 3 bases, J shed 2 bases, and the junction held 19 bases outside the gene matches. Germline assignment: CDR1 LNHDA and CDR2 SQIVND (reference sequence). The CDR3 sequence is 22 residues long. The CDR3 bases are TGTGCCAGTAGTATTAAAGGGACAGGGGTTATTAGCTTTCTGCCTGGGGCCAACGTCCTGACTTTC. Translation: CASSIKGTGVISFLPGANVLTF.

The sample holds a few counts of this clonotype. The V call is TRBV25-1, the J call TRBJ1-2; a weak D match, TRBD1 (5 bases). V lost 6 bases and J lost 8, with 22 bases in between. CDR1 is MGHDK, CDR2 SYGVNS, per germline. The length of the CDR3 is 15 residues. CDR3 region: CASSDSTERVMGYTF. In DNA form, the CDR3 reads TGTGCCAGCAGCGACTCGACAGAAAGAGTTATGGGCTACACCTTC.

This clonotype showed up many times. The V and J genes are TRBV28 and TRBJ1-2; TRBD1 matches at 8 bases. Germline V lookup: CDR1 MDHEN, CDR2 SYDVKM. The CDR3 spans 13 residues. V was pared by 3 bases and J by 4 bases, with 1 base of the junction left unmatched. CDR3 protein: CASSLGTGYGYTF. The CDR3 DNA reads TGTGCCAGCAGTTTGGGGACAGGCTATGGCTACACCTTC.

CDR3 DNA sequence: TGTGCCAGCAGCGTAGGCCCCGACAGCTACGAGCAGTACTTC. Translation: CASSVGPDSYEQYF. This sequence joins TRBV9 and TRBJ2-7; perhaps TRBD1 as D (5 bases). CDR3 size: 14 residues. CDR1 is SGDLS and CDR2 is YYNGEE in the germline V gene. Trimming pared 0 bases from V and 3 bases from J, leaving 10 bases between.

The gene calls are TRBV7-6 and TRBJ2-5; 7 nucleotides align to TRBD2. The CDR3 runs to 15 residues. V lost 1 base to trimming and J lost 5 bases; unmatched junction nucleotides: 7. Per the germline V gene, CDR1 is SGHVS and CDR2 is FNYEAQ. The CDR3 DNA follows: TGTGCCAGCAGCTTAGTGAGCAGCGGGGAGGAGACCCAGTACTTC. Translating it yields CASSLVSSGEETQYF.

CDR3 in DNA: TGTGCCAGCAGTTCCCCCCCTTCGGCGGTCAATGAGCAGTTCTTC. This codes for CASSSPPSAVNEQFF. This chain links TRBV12-3 or TRBV12-4 with TRBJ2-1; D call uncertain. This CDR3 is 15 amino acids long. The V and J ends lost 4 bases and 6 bases respectively, with 16 bases between them.

This clonotype was seen more than once but under ten times. This sequence joins TRBV7-9 and TRBJ2-5; 8 bases align to TRBD2. This CDR3 is 16 amino acids long. V shed 5 bases and J 1 base; nucleotides not matched to a gene: 9. CDR1 is SEHNR and CDR2 is FQNEAQ in the germline V gene (reference sequence). CDR3 sequence (DNA): TGTGCCAGCAGCCTCGGACTAGCTTCGGGCCAAGAGACCCAGTACTTC. It is translated as CASSLGLASGQETQYF. Complete variable domain (other parts from reference TRBV7-9 and TRBJ2-5): DTGVSQNPRHKITKRGQNVTFRCDPISEHNRLYWYRQTLGQGPEFLTYFQNEAQLEKSRLLSDRFSAERPKGSFSTLEIQRTEQGDSAMYLCASSLGLASGQETQYFGPGTRLLVL.

The V call is TRBV4-3, the J call TRBJ2-1, with 13 bases that match TRBD2. With 4 bases clipped from V and 7 bases from J, the junction kept 10 bases outside the gene matches. This CDR3 region has 17 residues. Germline CDR1 is LGHNA and CDR2 is YSLEER. The CDR3: CASSPRRTSGGFNEQFF. In nucleotides, the CDR3 is TGCGCCAGCAGCCCCCGGAGGACTAGCGGGGGATTTAATGAGCAGTTCTTC.

On this clonotype: One junction end disagrees with the germline gene, perhaps due to a read error. The rearrangement uses TRBV7-6 and TRBJ1-5; possible D gene TRBD1, 5 bases. The CDR3 length is 16 residues. The germline V gene has CDR1 SGHVS and CDR2 FNYEAQ. Here the CDR3 DNA reads TGTGCCAGCAGCTCACTCCCGGGACCTAATAATCAGCCCCAGCGTTTT. This codes for CASSSLPGPNNQPQRF.

This clonotype came up a few times. The chain combines TRBV2 with TRBJ1-1; D remains ambiguous. CDR3 size: 12 residues. Germline lookup yields CDR1 SNHLY and CDR2 FYNNEI. The V gene lost 7 bases and the J gene lost 2 bases, with 8 bases spanning the gap. In nucleotides, the CDR3 is TGTGCCAGCAAGCTAGACAACACTGAAGCTTTCTTT. It is translated as CASKLDNTEAFF.

This clonotype was seen many times. The junction departs from the called germline gene at one end, perhaps through a read error. The chain combines TRBV6-1 with TRBJ1-1; D might be TRBD1 (5 bases). Looked up from germline, CDR1 is MNHNS and CDR2 is SASEGT. The CDR3 is made up of 15 amino acids. The CDR3 region is CASSEAWGLNSEAFF. The CDR3 DNA is TGTGCCAGCAGTGAAGCGTGGGGACTGAACTCTGAAGCTTTCTTT.

This clonotype was observed many times. The V gene is TRBV7-9, the J gene TRBJ2-7, with D possibly matching TRBD2 (5 bases). Germline CDR1 and CDR2: SEHNR and FQNEAQ (reference sequence). Deletions cut 4 bases from V and 6 bases from J, with 19 bases between. This CDR3 comprises 15 residues. In DNA form, the CDR3 reads TGTGCCAGCAGCTCATTTTACGGGGTTCCTGGCGAGCAGTACTTC. Its translation: CASSSFYGVPGEQYF.